This record looks at one T cell receptor beta chain sequence and its context. Antigen unknown. Primers: 60 Vbeta forward and 13 Jbeta reverse. Assay used: immunoSEQ multiplex PCR; TCRdb lists only in-frame clones, some missing. The sample spans some 60,000 clones; the ten largest clones claim approximately 5.3%. The data belong to a study of cytomegalovirus exposure and HLA in healthy donors. Broader study findings: Most sequenced TCRs were rare (though some public TCRs occurred in many donors). HLA alleles were associated with 15,000 to 20,000 TCR beta sequences in a later analysis at 0.05 false discovery rate. Reportedly, HLA-A and HLA-B alleles of most subjects were accurately predicted from TCR beta.

Germline CDR1 and CDR2: LGHNA and YNFKEQ. V lost 1 base, J lost 13 bases, and 22 bases lay in between. This CDR3 contains 16 residues. Source material: PBMCs. J is TRBJ1-4 and V is TRBV4-2; D is possibly TRBD1 (5 bases). This TCR derives from a man aged 25 to 40 in good health and CMV-seropositive. The CDR3 sequence: CASSQGVQGLGRLLFF. CDR3 DNA: TGTGCCAGCAGCCAAGGGGTCCAGGGACTAGGCCGATTACTGTTTTTT.